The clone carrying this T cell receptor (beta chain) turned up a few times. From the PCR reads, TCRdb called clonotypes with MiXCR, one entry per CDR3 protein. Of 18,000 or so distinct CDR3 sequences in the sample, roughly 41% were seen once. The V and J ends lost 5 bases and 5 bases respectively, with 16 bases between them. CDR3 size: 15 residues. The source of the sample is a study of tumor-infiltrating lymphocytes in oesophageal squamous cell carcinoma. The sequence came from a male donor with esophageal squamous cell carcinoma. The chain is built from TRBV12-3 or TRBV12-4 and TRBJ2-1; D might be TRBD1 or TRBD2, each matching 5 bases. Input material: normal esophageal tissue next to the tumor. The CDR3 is CASSATSGGHNEQFF. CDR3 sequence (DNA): TGTGCCAGCAGTGCCACTAGTGGGGGACACAATGAGCAGTTCTTC.